Listed below are T cell receptor beta chains from one sample, sequenced in a study of a mutant IDH1 vaccine in newly diagnosed glioma. These receptors are not linked to any known antigen. Produced via immunoSEQ multiplex PCR; TCRdb's table is partial and in-frame only. The sample lists approximately 21,000 clones; 84% were seen once. The source was PBMCs, collected from a glioma patient whose treatment included an IDH1 peptide vaccine. The origin of the receptors is a man in his forties or fifties with glioma. Both conserved end residues are part of each CDR3. D genes are given only for firm matches. Clone size is shown for a subset of rows, as once, few, many or a class of expanded clone.

>TRBJ2-1|TRBV19|NA|NA
CASRGTRSLYNEQFF
TGTGCCAGTAGGGGAACTAGGTCACTTTACAATGAGCAGTTCTTC
>TRBJ2-5|TRBV5-4|NA|TRBD1
CASSAQGASETQYF
TGTGCCAGCAGCGCTCAGGGGGCGAGTGAGACCCAGTACTTC
>TRBJ2-7|TRBV18|NA|NA
CASSPPYSIYEQYF
TGTGCCAGCTCACCACCGTACAGTATCTACGAGCAGTACTTC
>TRBJ1-5|TRBV7-4|NA|NA
CASSHIRTDNQPQHF
TGTGCCAGCAGCCACATCAGGACGGACAATCAGCCCCAGCATTTT
>TRBJ2-4|TRBV7-9|NA|NA
CASSLTIAKNIQYF
TGTGCCAGCAGCTTAACTATAGCCAAAAACATTCAGTACTTC
>TRBJ2-3|TRBV5-1|once|NA
CASSFPGEDTQYF
TGCGCCAGCAGCTTTCCCGGGGAAGATACGCAGTATTTT
>TRBJ2-3|TRBV9|NA|TRBD2
CASSVEGPSGWTDTQYF
TGTGCCAGCAGCGTAGAGGGGCCTAGCGGGTGGACAGATACGCAGTATTTT
>TRBJ2-3|TRBV10-3|NA|NA
CAISVRADTDTQYF
TGTGCCATCAGTGTAAGGGCGGACACAGATACGCAGTATTTT
>TRBJ1-1|TRBV7-9|once|NA
CASSLVALQNTEAFF
TGTGCCAGCAGCTTAGTGGCCCTCCAGAACACTGAAGCTTTCTTT
>TRBJ2-3|TRBV4-1|few|NA
CASSQVKLGPASTDTQYF
TGCGCCAGCAGCCAAGTGAAGTTAGGACCCGCTAGCACAGATACGCAGTATTTT
>TRBJ2-1|TRBV5-6|NA|TRBD2
CASSLGLAGVSNEQFF
TGTGCCAGCAGCTTGGGCCTAGCGGGAGTGAGTAATGAGCAGTTCTTC
>TRBJ2-7|TRBV5-5|NA|TRBD1
CASRLVGTVGEQYF
TGTGCCAGCAGGCTTGTTGGGACAGTCGGGGAGCAGTACTTC
>TRBJ2-4|TRBV6-1|NA|NA
CASSEAGRGKNIQYF
TGTGCCAGCAGTGAAGCGGGGCGAGGCAAAAACATTCAGTACTTC
>TRBJ1-2|TRBV9|NA|NA
CASSLRTDTGYTF
TGTGCCAGCAGCTTAAGGACGGATACAGGCTACACCTTC
>TRBJ1-2|TRBV5-4|NA|NA
CASSLEQVRAGYTF
TGTGCCAGCAGCTTGGAACAGGTGCGGGCTGGCTACACCTTC
>TRBJ1-1|TRBV7-2|few|TRBD1
CASSRQGGTEAFF
TGTGCCAGCAGCCGACAGGGTGGAACTGAAGCTTTCTTT
>TRBJ2-7|TRBV5-1|NA|NA
CASSARDQLVEQYF
TGCGCCAGCAGCGCCCGGGACCAGTTGGTCGAGCAGTACTTC
>TRBJ2-7|TRBV5-1|NA|NA
CASSSVGFDYEQYF
TGCGCCAGCAGCTCCGTGGGGTTTGACTACGAGCAGTACTTC
>TRBJ2-7|TRBV7-2|NA|NA
CASSLGAGTLTSYEQYF
TGTGCCAGCAGCTTAGGGGCCGGGACGCTTACCTCCTACGAGCAGTACTTC
>TRBJ2-7|TRBV5-1|NA|NA
CASSLDYEQYF
TGCGCCAGCAGCTTGGACTACGAGCAGTACTTC
>TRBJ2-7|TRBV15|NA|NA
CATSRGDRAYEQYF
TGTGCCACCAGCAGAGGGGACCGAGCCTACGAGCAGTACTTC
>TRBJ2-7|TRBV27|NA|TRBD2
CASRGGLAYEQYF
TGTGCCAGCAGGGGGGGACTAGCCTACGAGCAGTACTTC
>TRBJ1-2|TRBV7-3|NA|NA
CASSLNNNYGYTF
TGTGCCAGCAGCCTGAACAACAACTATGGCTACACCTTC
>TRBJ2-7|TRBV9|NA|NA
CASSVDGKRVNEQYF
TGTGCCAGCAGCGTAGACGGGAAGAGAGTCAACGAGCAGTACTTC
>TRBJ1-2|TRBV19|NA|NA
CASSVTAFLTYGYTF
TGTGCCAGTAGTGTCACAGCATTCCTTACCTATGGCTACACCTTC
>TRBJ2-7|TRBV9|NA|NA
CASSVGSATFYEQYF
TGTGCCAGCAGCGTAGGCAGTGCGACCTTTTACGAGCAGTACTTC
>TRBJ2-7|TRBV2|NA|TRBD1
CASREQGSSYEQYF
TGTGCCAGCAGGGAACAGGGGAGCTCCTACGAGCAGTACTTC
>TRBJ2-6|TRBV5-4|once|NA
CASSPNPGANVLTF
TGTGCCAGCAGCCCTAATCCCGGGGCCAACGTCCTGACTTTC
>TRBJ1-2|TRBV5-1|NA|TRBD1
CASSTGTAGYGYTF
TGCGCCAGCAGCACTGGGACAGCGGGGTATGGCTACACCTTC
>TRBJ1-2|TRBV7-9|NA|TRBD1
CASSLGGGRTNYGYTF
TGTGCCAGCAGCTTAGGAGGGGGCAGAACTAACTATGGCTACACCTTC
>TRBJ2-7|TRBV4-2|NA|TRBD2
CASSQDHSGRGPYEQYF
TGTGCCAGCAGCCAAGATCATAGCGGGAGGGGGCCGTACGAACAGTACTTC
>TRBJ2-2|TRBV18|once|TRBD1
CASSRTGENTGELFF
TGTGCCAGCTCAAGGACAGGGGAAAACACCGGGGAGCTGTTTTTT
>TRBJ2-2|TRBV7-2|NA|NA
CASSLDSKMNTGELFF
TGTGCCAGCAGCTTAGATTCCAAAATGAACACCGGGGAGCTGTTTTTT
>TRBJ2-5|TRBV7-6|NA|TRBD2
CASRDIAGGGETQYF
TGTGCCAGCAGAGACATAGCGGGAGGCGGTGAGACCCAGTACTTC
>TRBJ2-3|TRBV11-3|NA|NA
CASSFGGTSTDTQYF
TGTGCCAGCAGCTTCGGAGGAACTAGCACAGATACGCAGTATTTT
>TRBJ2-3|TRBV9|once|NA
CASSAEGRFTDTQYF
TGTGCCAGCAGCGCTGAAGGGCGATTCACAGATACGCAGTATTTT
>TRBJ2-5|TRBV9|NA|NA
CASSVEGTPGTQYF
TGTGCCAGCAGCGTAGAGGGGACACCGGGGACCCAGTACTTC
>TRBJ1-4|TRBV27|NA|TRBD1
CASSPDRGPFEKLFF
TGTGCCAGCAGCCCGGACAGGGGCCCGTTTGAAAAACTGTTTTTT
>TRBJ1-4|TRBV11-2|NA|NA
CASRNPQNEKLFF
TGTGCCAGCAGAAATCCGCAGAATGAAAAACTGTTTTTT
>TRBJ2-7|TRBV6-6|NA|NA
CASSSRSYEQYF
TGTGCCAGCAGTTCCCGTAGCTACGAGCAGTACTTC
>TRBJ2-7|TRBV19|NA|TRBD1
CASKGTGAYEQYF
TGTGCCAGTAAAGGGACAGGGGCCTACGAGCAGTACTTC
>TRBJ2-5|TRBV5-4|few|TRBD1
CASSLQGAVETQYF
TGTGCCAGCAGCTTACAGGGGGCTGTAGAGACCCAGTACTTC
>TRBJ2-3|TRBV29-1|NA|NA
CSGTASTDTQYF
TGCAGCGGGACAGCCAGCACAGATACGCAGTATTTT
>TRBJ1-4|TRBV15|NA|TRBD1
CATSRVGTGTPATNEKLFF
TGTGCCACCAGCAGAGTAGGGACAGGGACACCTGCAACTAATGAAAAACTGTTTTTT
>TRBJ1-2|TRBV5-1|NA|NA
CASRQKANYGYTF
TGCGCCAGCAGACAGAAAGCTAACTATGGCTACACCTTC